This T cell receptor beta chain was recorded in a study of regulatory and conventional T cells in RAG deficiency. Blood CD4+ CD25-low CD127-high conventional T cells supplied the genomic DNA template. CDR1 and CDR2 from the germline V gene are MNHEY and SMNVEV (reference sequence). The CDR3 is made up of 15 amino acids. Between the trimmed V and J ends, which lost 2 bases and 6 bases, there was a span of 16 bases. Whole-study results and caveats: Omenn CD25-high CD127-low cells may be activated cells, not true Tregs. In Omenn syndrome, Treg and Tconv repertoires overlapped >75%.

A note on this clone: Its antigen is unidentified.

Produced via immunoSEQ multiplex PCR; TCRdb's table is partial and in-frame only. The sample has about 30,000 clones; approximately 96% are singletons. The sample was also linked to a second study, of regulatory T cells. As reported in that work: Amplification used 52 TRBV primers and 13 TRBJ primers. In patients, unique TRB V-J pairs were restricted and V/J usage skewed, especially in Tregs.

V usage is TRBV27 and J usage is TRBJ1-2; a possible D gene is TRBD1 (6 bases). The origin of this receptor is a human donor in good health. Sequenced sample: CD25- CD4+ T cells sorted from blood. For the CDR3, the DNA is TGTGCCAGCAGTTTAAGGGGGATCGGAATCCATGGCTACACCTTC. This sequence encodes CASSLRGIGIHGYTF.